Listed below are T cell receptor beta chains from one sample, sequenced in a study of shared clonotypes between healthy human individuals. Produced via immunoSEQ multiplex PCR; TCRdb's table is partial and in-frame only. The sample records more than 2,000,000 clones, over 90% being singletons. Sequencing was done on a sample of naive CD4+ T cells from PBMCs. The receptor source for this set is a man aged 18 to 30 in good health. Some clones in this sample may be carry-over from other donors' samples. Each CDR3 is given with its conserved first and last residue. A D gene is named only where the DNA matches it firmly. Clone size is shown for a subset of rows, as once, few, many or a class of expanded clone.

CASSLWGHSLAGGKSSYNEQFF | TGTGCCAGCAGTTTATGGGGACATTCCCTAGCGGGGGGAAAGAGCTCCTACAATGAGCAGTTCTTC | TRBV28 | - | TRBJ2-1 | TRBD2 | 22
CASSEVTSSQQFF | TGTGCCAGCAGCGAGGTGACTAGCTCCCAGCAGTTCTTC | TRBV5-4 | - | TRBJ2-1 | TRBD2 | 13
CASSLVIGSTEAFF | TGCGCCAGCAGCTTGGTCATAGGAAGCACTGAAGCTTTCTTT | TRBV5-1 | few | TRBJ1-1 | - | 14
CAWSPRVTGELFF | TGTGCCTGGAGTCCGAGGGTTACCGGGGAGCTGTTTTTT | TRBV30 | - | TRBJ2-2 | - | 13
CASSQELAGSYEQYF | TGCGCCAGCAGCCAGGAACTAGCGGGCTCCTACGAGCAGTACTTC | TRBV4-1 | - | TRBJ2-7 | TRBD2 | 15
CSVGGGSDEQYF | TGCAGCGTCGGGGGAGGGTCCGACGAGCAGTACTTC | TRBV29-1 | - | TRBJ2-7 | TRBD2 | 12
CAWSVLRTSGSADTQYF | TGTGCCTGGAGTGTACTCCGGACTAGCGGGAGCGCAGATACGCAGTATTTT | TRBV30 | - | TRBJ2-3 | TRBD2 | 17
CASSYSRETEAFF | TGTGCCAGCAGTTACTCCAGGGAGACTGAAGCTTTCTTT | TRBV6-6 | - | TRBJ1-1 | - | 13
CASSQGVLGEKLFF | TGCGCCAGCAGCCAAGGGGTTTTAGGCGAAAAACTGTTTTTT | TRBV5-1 | - | TRBJ1-4 | - | 14
CASRAFSGNTIYF | TGTGCCAGCAGGGCTTTCTCTGGAAACACCATATATTTT | TRBV6-1 | once | TRBJ1-3 | - | 13
CASNTLYSGNTIYF | TGTGCCAGCAATACCTTATACTCTGGAAACACCATATATTTT | TRBV28 | once | TRBJ1-3 | - | 14
CASRQPMSEQYF | TGTGCCAGTCGACAGCCTATGAGTGAGCAGTACTTC | TRBV28 | - | TRBJ2-7 | - | 12
CASSPAGLAVQETQYF | TGTGCCAGCAGTCCTGCCGGCCTAGCTGTCCAAGAGACCCAGTACTTC | TRBV28 | - | TRBJ2-5 | - | 16
CASSLVGQGSGELFF | TGTGCCAGCAGCTTGGTAGGACAGGGTTCCGGGGAGCTGTTTTTT | TRBV5-6 | - | TRBJ2-2 | TRBD1 | 15
CASSSGTTTGELFF | TGTGCCAGCAGCTCCGGGACAACCACCGGGGAGCTGTTTTTT | TRBV7-3 | - | TRBJ2-2 | - | 14
CASNSAGRTDTQYF | TGCGCCAGCAATTCAGCGGGGAGAACAGATACGCAGTATTTT | TRBV5-1 | once | TRBJ2-3 | TRBD2 | 14
CSVEGGGTYNEQFF | TGCAGCGTTGAAGGAGGGGGGACCTACAATGAGCAGTTCTTC | TRBV29-1 | - | TRBJ2-1 | - | 14
CASSPAVQSGANVLTF | TGCGCCAGCAGCCCCGCCGTCCAATCTGGGGCCAACGTCCTGACTTTC | TRBV5-1 | - | TRBJ2-6 | - | 16
CASSLGISGSSGANVLTF | TGTGCCAGCAGCTTAGGTATTAGCGGGAGCTCTGGGGCCAACGTCCTGACTTTC | TRBV7-6 | - | TRBJ2-6 | TRBD2 | 18
CASSPRGQPQHF | TGTGCCAGCTCACCTCGCGGTCAGCCCCAGCATTTT | TRBV18 | - | TRBJ1-5 | - | 12
CASTTGANTGELFF | TGTGCCAGCACGACGGGAGCGAACACCGGGGAGCTGTTTTTT | TRBV7-3 | - | TRBJ2-2 | - | 14
CASSKGPGYEQYF | TGTGCCAGCAGCAAGGGCCCGGGCTACGAGCAGTACTTC | TRBV9 | - | TRBJ2-7 | - | 13
CASSSTGYYSVAQYF | TGTGCCAGCAGTTCGACAGGGTATTACAGTGTGGCCCAGTACTTC | TRBV27 | once | TRBJ2-5 | TRBD1 | 15
CASYRGREMNTEAFF | TGTGCCAGCTACAGGGGGCGGGAGATGAACACTGAAGCTTTCTTT | TRBV6-1 | - | TRBJ1-1 | TRBD1 | 15
CASSGQGQLYSNQPQHF | TGTGCCAGCAGTGGCCAAGGACAGCTTTATAGCAATCAGCCCCAGCATTTT | TRBV6-1 | - | TRBJ1-5 | - | 17
CASSQDSTDTQYF | TGTGCCAGCAGCCAAGACTCAACAGATACGCAGTATTTT | TRBV14 | - | TRBJ2-3 | - | 13
CASSLTGTEAFF | TGTGCCAGCAGCTTGACGGGGACTGAAGCTTTCTTT | TRBV5-6 | - | TRBJ1-1 | - | 12